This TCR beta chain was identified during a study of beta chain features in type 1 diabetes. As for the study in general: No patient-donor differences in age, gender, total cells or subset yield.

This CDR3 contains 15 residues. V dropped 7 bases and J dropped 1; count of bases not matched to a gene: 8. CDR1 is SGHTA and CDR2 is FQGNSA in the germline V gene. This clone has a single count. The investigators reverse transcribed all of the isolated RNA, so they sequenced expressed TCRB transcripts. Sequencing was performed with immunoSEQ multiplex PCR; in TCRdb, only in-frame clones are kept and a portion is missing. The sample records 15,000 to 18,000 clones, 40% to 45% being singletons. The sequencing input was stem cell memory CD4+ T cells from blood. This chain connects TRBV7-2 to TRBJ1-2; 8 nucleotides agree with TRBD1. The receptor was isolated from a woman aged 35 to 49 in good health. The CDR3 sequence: CASNERTGFNYGYTF. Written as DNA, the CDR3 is TGTGCCAGCAATGAACGGACAGGGTTTAACTATGGCTACACCTTC.